This T cell receptor (beta chain) appears in the sequencing data of a study of early T cells in non-severe SARS-CoV-2 infection. At the level of the study: Chains stayed unpaired after sequencing of bulk RNA from unsorted whole blood. Regarding the study as a whole: Comparison of clonotypes with VDJdb favored anti-spike CD8 responses while missing private and CD4 specificities.

Trimming stripped 0 bases from V and 2 bases from J, with 4 bases between. This CDR3 has 13 amino acids. Germline V lookup: CDR1 LGHDT, CDR2 YNNKEL (reference sequence). This clonotype appeared many times. Its specificity is unknown. Unique molecular identifiers tagged individual cDNA molecules. Each CDR3 protein is one row after TCRdb ran MiXCR on the 5' RACE reads. The profile shows around 55,000 distinct CDR3 sequences, about 7.1% of them singletons. The starting material was whole blood, obtained at baseline. The V call is TRBV3-1, the J call TRBJ2-5; D is unresolved. The receptor was derived from an adult who was a healthcare worker with PCR-confirmed SARS-CoV-2 infection or an uninfected control (not recorded which). The CDR3 sequence is CASSQDGQETQYF. For the CDR3, the DNA is TGTGCCAGCAGCCAAGATGGGCAAGAGACCCAGTACTTC.